The rows below give T cell receptor beta chains drawn from one sample of a study of blood T cell repertoires in COVID-19. Sequencing was performed with immunoSEQ multiplex PCR; in TCRdb, only in-frame clones are kept and a portion is missing. The sample comprises under 200,000 clones, around 80% of which are singletons, and roughly 9% rests with the top ten. The material sequenced was peripheral blood. These receptors all stem from a woman aged 80 or over with active or convalescent COVID-19. The CDR3 runs from the conserved cysteine through the conserved F or W. A D gene is named only where the DNA matches it firmly. For some rows the clone size is stated as once, few or many, or as a class when expanded; others skip it.

clone_size: once; d_call: NA; j_call: TRBJ2-3; v_call: TRBV6-5; cdr3_nt: TGTGCCAGCAGTTACTCAACAGGGTATACGCAGTATTTT; cdr3_aa: CASSYSTGYTQYF
clone_size: few; d_call: TRBD1; j_call: TRBJ2-7; v_call: TRBV7-9; cdr3_nt: TGTGCCAGCAGCGACGGACAGGGTTCCCACGAGCAGTACTTC; cdr3_aa: CASSDGQGSHEQYF
clone_size: few; d_call: NA; j_call: TRBJ1-3; v_call: TRBV7-2; cdr3_nt: TGTGCCAGCAGCTTGGGGACTGTGTCTGGAAACACCATATATTTT; cdr3_aa: CASSLGTVSGNTIYF
clone_size: NA; d_call: TRBD1; j_call: TRBJ1-6; v_call: TRBV19; cdr3_nt: TGTGCCAGTAAAGCGGCGGGACAGGGAGGCTCACCCCTCCACTTT; cdr3_aa: CASKAAGQGGSPLHF
clone_size: NA; d_call: NA; j_call: TRBJ1-6; v_call: TRBV19; cdr3_nt: TGTGCCAGTAGTATGGTGGTGGGGGCGAACGCACCCCTCCACTTT; cdr3_aa: CASSMVVGANAPLHF
clone_size: NA; d_call: TRBD2; j_call: TRBJ2-7; v_call: TRBV7-2; cdr3_nt: TGTGCCAGCAGCCTTAGCGGGGGCCTCTCCTACGAGCAGTACTTC; cdr3_aa: CASSLSGGLSYEQYF
clone_size: few; d_call: TRBD1; j_call: TRBJ1-1; v_call: TRBV5-1; cdr3_nt: TGCGCCAGCAGCTTGGGTGTGACAGGGATAAACACTGAAGCTTTCTTT; cdr3_aa: CASSLGVTGINTEAFF
clone_size: NA; d_call: NA; j_call: TRBJ1-1; v_call: TRBV5-1; cdr3_nt: TGCGCCAGCAGCCAACAGGGTCCGGACACTGAAGCTTTCTTT; cdr3_aa: CASSQQGPDTEAFF
clone_size: NA; d_call: TRBD1; j_call: TRBJ1-5; v_call: TRBV30; cdr3_nt: TGTGCCTGGAGTGTGGGGACAGGGGGCGATCAGCCCCAGCATTTT; cdr3_aa: CAWSVGTGGDQPQHF
clone_size: NA; d_call: TRBD1; j_call: TRBJ2-2; v_call: TRBV7-6; cdr3_nt: TGTGCCAGCAGCAGATACGGGACAGGGGGCGGTACCGGGGAGCTGTTTTTT; cdr3_aa: CASSRYGTGGGTGELFF
clone_size: NA; d_call: TRBD1; j_call: TRBJ2-7; v_call: TRBV9; cdr3_nt: TGTGCCAGCAGCGTGGGACAGGGGACCTACGAGCAGTACTTC; cdr3_aa: CASSVGQGTYEQYF
clone_size: NA; d_call: NA; j_call: TRBJ2-1; v_call: TRBV29-1; cdr3_nt: TGCAGCGTTGAAGGAGGCGGCGATGAGCAGTTCTTC; cdr3_aa: CSVEGGGDEQFF
clone_size: NA; d_call: NA; j_call: TRBJ1-2; v_call: TRBV19; cdr3_nt: TGTGCCAGTAGCCCCAACAGTGTCGACGGCTACACCTTC; cdr3_aa: CASSPNSVDGYTF
clone_size: NA; d_call: NA; j_call: TRBJ1-4; v_call: TRBV9; cdr3_nt: TGTGCCAGCAGCGCATCAGGACAGCCTGCAACTAATGAAAAACTGTTTTTT; cdr3_aa: CASSASGQPATNEKLFF
clone_size: NA; d_call: TRBD1; j_call: TRBJ1-1; v_call: TRBV4-2; cdr3_nt: TGTGCCAGCAGCTCGGACAGGGGGCGGGACACTGAAGCTTTCTTT; cdr3_aa: CASSSDRGRDTEAFF
clone_size: NA; d_call: NA; j_call: TRBJ1-2; v_call: TRBV4-3; cdr3_nt: TGCGCCAGCAGCCAAGATAATGTTTCGGGCTACACCTTC; cdr3_aa: CASSQDNVSGYTF
clone_size: NA; d_call: NA; j_call: TRBJ1-1; v_call: TRBV19; cdr3_nt: TGTGCCAGTAGTGACAGACAGAACACTGAGGCTTTCTTT; cdr3_aa: CASSDRQNTEAFF
clone_size: NA; d_call: TRBD1; j_call: TRBJ1-2; v_call: TRBV10-1; cdr3_nt: TGCGCCAACTTGACAGGGAAAGGCTACACCTTC; cdr3_aa: CANLTGKGYTF
clone_size: medium-sized; d_call: TRBD2; j_call: TRBJ2-1; v_call: TRBV29-1; cdr3_nt: TGCAGCGTTGAAAGTAGCGGGGATAGGGTTCGGTATGAGCAGTTCTTC; cdr3_aa: CSVESSGDRVRYEQFF
clone_size: NA; d_call: NA; j_call: TRBJ1-1; v_call: TRBV5-6; cdr3_nt: TGTGCCAGCAGCAAGTGGGGGCCAGGCACTGAAGCTTTCTTT; cdr3_aa: CASSKWGPGTEAFF
clone_size: NA; d_call: NA; j_call: TRBJ1-5; v_call: TRBV28; cdr3_nt: TGTGCCAGCAGTTTAGAGAGGGGCAATCAGCCCCAGCATTTT; cdr3_aa: CASSLERGNQPQHF
clone_size: NA; d_call: TRBD1; j_call: TRBJ2-7; v_call: TRBV18; cdr3_nt: TGTGCCAGCTCACTCTCAAATCCCGGGACAGGGCCCTACGAGCAGTACTTC; cdr3_aa: CASSLSNPGTGPYEQYF
clone_size: NA; d_call: NA; j_call: TRBJ1-6; v_call: TRBV30; cdr3_nt: TGTGCCTGGAGTGACTACAGGGATCCACTTGATTCACCCCTCCACTTT; cdr3_aa: CAWSDYRDPLDSPLHF
clone_size: few; d_call: TRBD1; j_call: TRBJ2-7; v_call: TRBV5-1; cdr3_nt: TGCGCCAGCAGCTTTGGACAGGTCTACGAGCAGTACTTC; cdr3_aa: CASSFGQVYEQYF
clone_size: NA; d_call: TRBD1; j_call: TRBJ1-2; v_call: TRBV12-3/TRBV12-4; cdr3_nt: TGTGCCAGCAGTTTCCGGACAGGGGGCGGCTACACCTTC; cdr3_aa: CASSFRTGGGYTF
clone_size: NA; d_call: TRBD2; j_call: TRBJ2-1; v_call: TRBV10-1; cdr3_nt: TGCGCCAGTTCTAGCGGGGGACAGCAAGTTAATGAGCAGTTCTTC; cdr3_aa: CASSSGGQQVNEQFF
clone_size: NA; d_call: NA; j_call: TRBJ1-5; v_call: TRBV19; cdr3_nt: TGTGCCAGTAGCCCTGGGTATGGCGGGCAGCCCCAGCATTTT; cdr3_aa: CASSPGYGGQPQHF
clone_size: NA; d_call: NA; j_call: TRBJ1-2; v_call: TRBV28; cdr3_nt: TGTGCCAGCAGTTTAGGAGGCGGCTCCCCTAGCTACACCTTC; cdr3_aa: CASSLGGGSPSYTF
clone_size: once; d_call: NA; j_call: TRBJ1-5; v_call: TRBV6-5; cdr3_nt: TGTGCCAGCAGTTACTCGATTTCGGGAGCTCAGCCCCAGCATTTT; cdr3_aa: CASSYSISGAQPQHF
clone_size: NA; d_call: NA; j_call: TRBJ2-1; v_call: TRBV11-3; cdr3_nt: TGTGCCAGCACCCCCGGCGGCTACAATGAGCAGTTCTTC; cdr3_aa: CASTPGGYNEQFF
clone_size: NA; d_call: NA; j_call: TRBJ1-1; v_call: TRBV10-1; cdr3_nt: TGCGCCAGCGGGGCCAGCGGGAGCACTGAAGCTTTCTTT; cdr3_aa: CASGASGSTEAFF
clone_size: NA; d_call: NA; j_call: TRBJ1-1; v_call: TRBV5-1; cdr3_nt: TGCGCCAGCAGCTTGGCCTCGGGGGTGGCCACTGAAGCTTTCTTT; cdr3_aa: CASSLASGVATEAFF
clone_size: once; d_call: TRBD1; j_call: TRBJ2-3; v_call: TRBV18; cdr3_nt: TGTGCCAGCTCACCACGGACAGGGGCGGCAGATACGCAGTATTTT; cdr3_aa: CASSPRTGAADTQYF
clone_size: NA; d_call: TRBD1; j_call: TRBJ2-7; v_call: TRBV7-2; cdr3_nt: TGTGCCAGCAGCTTCGGGACAGGGGTGGGTGAGCAGTACTTC; cdr3_aa: CASSFGTGVGEQYF
clone_size: NA; d_call: NA; j_call: TRBJ1-1; v_call: TRBV4-1; cdr3_nt: TGCGCCAGCAGCCAAGATCCTAGGAACACTGAAGCTTTCTTT; cdr3_aa: CASSQDPRNTEAFF
clone_size: NA; d_call: TRBD1; j_call: TRBJ1-1; v_call: TRBV7-9; cdr3_nt: TGTGCCAGCAGCTTAGCGGGAACAGGGGAAGGTGAAGCTTTCTTT; cdr3_aa: CASSLAGTGEGEAFF
clone_size: once; d_call: TRBD2; j_call: TRBJ2-1; v_call: TRBV3-1/TRBV3-2; cdr3_nt: TGTGCCTCCTCCCAAGGACTAGAGGGTTACAATGAGCAGTTCTTC; cdr3_aa: CASSQGLEGYNEQFF
clone_size: once; d_call: TRBD1; j_call: TRBJ1-5; v_call: TRBV6-1; cdr3_nt: TGTGCCAGCAGTGAAGCCGGGACAGGCAATCAGCCCCAGCATTTT; cdr3_aa: CASSEAGTGNQPQHF
clone_size: NA; d_call: TRBD1; j_call: TRBJ2-1; v_call: TRBV6-1; cdr3_nt: TGTGCCAGCAGTGAAGCAAACAGGGGCAATGAGCAGTTCTTC; cdr3_aa: CASSEANRGNEQFF
clone_size: few; d_call: NA; j_call: TRBJ2-7; v_call: TRBV3-1/TRBV3-2; cdr3_nt: TGTGCCAGCAGCCAAGCAGATTACGAGCAGTACTTC; cdr3_aa: CASSQADYEQYF
clone_size: NA; d_call: NA; j_call: TRBJ2-7; v_call: TRBV2; cdr3_nt: TGTGCCAGCAGGGGGGACGGGAGCTCCTACGAGCAGTACTTC; cdr3_aa: CASRGDGSSYEQYF
clone_size: NA; d_call: NA; j_call: TRBJ2-5; v_call: TRBV5-1; cdr3_nt: TGCGCCAGCAGCTTGGGAACAGTCCAAGAGACCCAGTACTTC; cdr3_aa: CASSLGTVQETQYF
clone_size: NA; d_call: TRBD1; j_call: TRBJ1-5; v_call: TRBV10-3; cdr3_nt: TGTGCCATAACAGGGGGCTGGAATCAGCCCCAGCATTTT; cdr3_aa: CAITGGWNQPQHF
clone_size: NA; d_call: TRBD1; j_call: TRBJ1-2; v_call: TRBV19; cdr3_nt: TGTGCCAGTAGTATGTCGCAGGGGGCTGGCTACACCTTC; cdr3_aa: CASSMSQGAGYTF
clone_size: NA; d_call: TRBD1; j_call: TRBJ2-3; v_call: TRBV3-1/TRBV3-2; cdr3_nt: TGTGCCAGCAGCCAAGCCAGGACAGGGCCTAGCACAGATACGCAGTATTTT; cdr3_aa: CASSQARTGPSTDTQYF
clone_size: NA; d_call: TRBD2; j_call: TRBJ2-3; v_call: TRBV7-9; cdr3_nt: TGTGCCAGCAGCCCCTATTCGGGGGGTCAGGCAGATACGCAGTATTTT; cdr3_aa: CASSPYSGGQADTQYF
clone_size: few; d_call: NA; j_call: TRBJ2-3; v_call: TRBV5-1; cdr3_nt: TGCGCCAGCAGCCCCAGACCCGACGGTGGGCGATTGGATACGCAGTATTTT; cdr3_aa: CASSPRPDGGRLDTQYF
clone_size: NA; d_call: NA; j_call: TRBJ1-1; v_call: TRBV27; cdr3_nt: TGTGCCAGCAGTTTCCATGCTTTCTTT; cdr3_aa: CASSFHAFF
clone_size: NA; d_call: TRBD2; j_call: TRBJ2-7; v_call: TRBV7-6; cdr3_nt: TGTGCCAGCAGCCGTAGCGGGGCAGCCTCCTACGAGCAGTACTTC; cdr3_aa: CASSRSGAASYEQYF